This T cell receptor (beta chain) came from a study of blood T cells in healthy people across ages. Study-level results: Diversity was estimated from one million T cells, and these estimates were considered underestimates.

Primed by a sample-barcoded 5' primer and a J-beta primer mix, a second PCR proceeded for about 7 to 12 cycles. TCRdb ran MiXCR on the 5' RACE reads and lists one entry per CDR3 protein. This table holds approximately 1.5 million distinct CDR3 sequences, 34% found once. This clonotype has just a few counts. The target antigen is unknown. Donor samples were obtained from healthy Caucasian individuals from Russia, aged about 6 to 95. The CDR3 covers 14 residues. Germline V gives CDR1 DFQATT, CDR2 SNEGSKA (reference sequence). With V trimmed by 5 bases and J by 2 bases, 5 bases remained unmatched. This TCR derives from a woman aged 25 to 45 in good health. The chain carries TRBV20-1 and TRBJ2-5, with 10 bases lining up with TRBD2. Sequencing was performed on blood. CDR3 sequence (DNA): TGCAGTGCTTCGGGACTAGCGCATCAAGAGACCCAGTACTTC. Translating it yields CSASGLAHQETQYF.